These 24 T cell receptor beta chains originate from one sample sequenced in a study of shared clonotypes between healthy human individuals. Measured with immunoSEQ multiplex PCR; TCRdb has only the in-frame clones, and not every one. The sample gives about 110,000 clones, approximately 70% of which show up once; around 25% is in the top ten. The sample taken for sequencing was memory CD8+ T cells sorted from blood. Subset meaning: CD45RO+ cells pooled with CCR7-negative TemRA cells. These receptors were collected from a woman in her thirties in good health.

The chain has TRBV29-1 and TRBJ2-3, with 9 bases identical to TRBD1. CDR3 length: 14 residues. CDR1 is SQVTM, CDR2 ANQGSEA, per germline. J was trimmed by 4 bases and V by 4 bases; bases with no gene match: 6. CDR3 in DNA: TGCAGCGTTGGAAACAGGGGGCGGCCAGATACGCAGTATTTT. Translated, it gives CSVGNRGRPDTQYF.

The V and J genes are TRBV28 and TRBJ1-2; D is ambiguous. The CDR3 is 11 residues long. Germline V CDR1 and CDR2: MDHEN, SYDVKM. Trimming cost V 4 bases and J 8 bases, with 8 bases left between them. The CDR3 here is CASSSHSGYTF. CDR3 in DNA: TGTGCCAGCAGTTCCCACTCCGGCTACACCTTC.

This clone turned up a few times. The rearrangement joins TRBV29-1 to TRBJ2-1, with TRBD2 matching 15 bases. After removal of 6 bases from V and 3 bases from J, the junction contained 9 bases not matched to a gene. Germline-derived CDR1 and CDR2 are SQVTM and ANQGSEA. The CDR3 runs to 17 residues. CDR3 sequence reads: CSVTGTSGRTIYNEQFF. CDR3 DNA sequence: TGCAGCGTAACCGGGACTAGCGGGAGGACAATCTACAATGAGCAGTTCTTC.

The chain is built from TRBV7-6 and TRBJ2-1, with 8 bases fitting TRBD2. This CDR3 has 16 amino acids. Germline lookup yields CDR1 SGHVS and CDR2 FNYEAQ. V gave up 5 bases and J gave up 2 bases; unmatched junction bases: 8. The CDR3 region is CASSPSGSGTYNEQFF. In nucleotides, the CDR3 is TGTGCCAGCAGCCCCAGCGGGAGTGGAACCTACAATGAGCAGTTCTTC.

The chain carries TRBV28 and TRBJ2-2, with 13 bases fitting TRBD2. This CDR3 contains 20 residues. V lost 7 bases, J lost 4 bases, and 18 bases stayed unmatched. Germline V gene data show CDR1 as MDHEN and CDR2 as SYDVKM. CDR3 residues: CASTVRKLAGGPLSTGELFF. The CDR3 DNA sequence: TGTGCCAGCACTGTCAGGAAACTAGCGGGAGGGCCTTTAAGCACCGGGGAGCTGTTTTTT.

This clone appeared once. The chain employs TRBV4-2 and TRBJ2-7; 12 bases match TRBD2. The junction had 13 bases not matched to a gene; V was cut back by 4 bases and J by 3 bases. Germline CDR1 LGHNA, CDR2 YNFKEQ. The CDR3 totals 18 residues. The CDR3 nucleotides are TGTGCCAGCAGCCCATCAGTTGTGACTAGCGGGAGCCGCTACGAGCAGTACTTC. It translates to CASSPSVVTSGSRYEQYF.

This clone appeared many times. Other DNA sequences from this sample encode an identical CDR3 as well. This chain joins TRBV27 and TRBJ1-1; D ambiguous. Germline CDR1 reads MNHEY; CDR2 reads SMNVEV (reference sequence). Trimming took 3 bases from V and 4 from J, leaving 21 bases between them. The CDR3 runs to 17 residues. The CDR3 DNA reads TGTGCCAGCAGTTTGACTCACCGGGCTCCCCTAGGCACTGAAGCTTTCTTT. This translates into CASSLTHRAPLGTEAFF.

This clone was detected a few times. Other DNA sequences of this sample code for an identical CDR3. This chain connects TRBV5-1 to TRBJ2-1; 10 nucleotides match TRBD2. The V and J ends lost 0 bases and 4 bases, in that order; junction bases with no gene match: 1. The CDR3 sequence is 15 residues long. Germline V CDR1 and CDR2: SGHRS, YFSETQ. CDR3 DNA: TGCGCCAGCAGCTTGGCTAGCGGGGGTTACAATGAGCAGTTCTTC. Its translation: CASSLASGGYNEQFF. The full variable domain, with the rest looked up from reference TRBV5-1 and TRBJ2-1, is KAGVTQTPRYLIKTRGQQVTLSCSPISGHRSVSWYQQTPGQGLQFLFEYFSETQRNKGNFPGRFSGRQFSNSRSEMNVSTLELGDSALYLCASSLASGGYNEQFFGPGTRLTVL.

This clone appeared once. The chain links TRBV30 to TRBJ1-5; D possibly corresponds to TRBD1 (5 bases). Germline V gives CDR1 GTSNPN, CDR2 SVGIG (reference sequence). V was clipped by 6 bases and J by 7 bases, with 16 bases between them. CDR3 length: 13 residues. As DNA, the CDR3 is TGTGCCTGCCCCGGCCGGGGCCGGCAGCCCCAGCATTTT. Amino acid sequence: CACPGRGRQPQHF. The whole variable domain, remainder taken from reference TRBV30 and TRBJ1-5, is SQTIHQWPATLVQPVGSPLSLECTVEGTSNPNLYWYRQAAGRGLQLLFYSVGIGQISSEVPQNLSASRPQDRQFILSSKKLLLSDSGFYLCACPGRGRQPQHFGDGTRLSIL.

The rearrangement uses TRBV7-9 and TRBJ2-1, with D unresolved. In germline, CDR1 is SEHNR, CDR2 FQNEAQ (reference sequence). Trimming cost V 11 bases and J 0 bases, with 14 bases left between them. The length of the CDR3 is 14 residues. The CDR3 loop is CALGPKSSYNEQFF. For the CDR3, the DNA is TGTGCCCTTGGGCCCAAGAGCTCCTACAATGAGCAGTTCTTC. Supplemented by reference TRBV7-9 and TRBJ2-1, the full variable domain reads DTGVSQNPRHKITKRGQNVTFRCDPISEHNRLYWYRQTLGQGPEFLTYFQNEAQLEKSRLLSDRFSAERPKGSFSTLEIQRTEQGDSAMYLCALGPKSSYNEQFFGPGTRLTVL.

DNA of the CDR3: TGTGCCAGCAGTTTCCCCAGGGGACAGGGGCGCTACGAGCAGTACTTC. This encodes CASSFPRGQGRYEQYF. The chain recombines TRBV28 with TRBJ2-7, with 10 nucleotides matching TRBD1. The J segment lost 3 bases and the V segment lost 3 bases, leaving 8 bases of the junction unmatched. The CDR3 is 16 amino acids. Germline lookup yields CDR1 MDHEN and CDR2 SYDVKM.

J is TRBJ2-2 and V is TRBV7-9, with a possible D match to TRBD1 (6 bases). This CDR3 contains 17 residues. CDR1 and CDR2 (germline): SEHNR, FQNEAQ (reference sequence). Between the trimmed V and J ends, which lost 2 bases and 1 base, there was a span of 14 bases. CDR3 in amino acids: CASSLLDRRLNTGELFF. The CDR3 DNA follows: TGTGCCAGCAGCTTACTCGACAGGCGACTGAACACCGGGGAGCTGTTTTTT. The entire variable domain, with the rest obtained from reference TRBV7-9 and TRBJ2-2, is as follows: DTGVSQNPRHKITKRGQNVTFRCDPISEHNRLYWYRQTLGQGPEFLTYFQNEAQLEKSRLLSDRFSAERPKGSFSTLEIQRTEQGDSAMYLCASSLLDRRLNTGELFFGEGSRLTVL.

Comments on this clone: Only one base separates this from a far larger clonotype, so it likely reflects a read error. V usage is TRBV15 and J usage is TRBJ2-6; D unclear. This CDR3 is built from 15 residues. The germline V gene encodes CDR1 LNHNV and CDR2 YYDKDF (reference sequence). CDR3 sequence reads: CAISSADSGANVLTF. CDR3 coding DNA: TGTGCCATCAGCTCTGCCGACTCTGGGGCCAACGTCCTGACTTTC.

This rearrangement joins TRBV13 to TRBJ2-7; TRBD1 matches 8 bases. Trimming cost V 3 bases and J 6 bases; bases outside gene matches: 1. The CDR3 totals 12 residues. CDR1 and CDR2 from the germline V gene are PRHDT and FYEKMQ (reference sequence). CDR3 nucleotide sequence: TGTGCCAGCAGCTTGACAGGGGCCGAGCAGTACTTC. This codes for CASSLTGAEQYF.

The V gene is TRBV5-4, the J gene TRBJ2-7; the D is unclear. This CDR3 comprises 13 residues. CDR1 and CDR2 (germline): SGHNT, YYREEE (reference sequence). V lost 0 bases and J 3 bases, leaving 7 bases between the germline ends. CDR3 DNA sequence: TGTGCCAGCAGCTTGGGGGTAGACTACGAGCAGTACTTC. Protein: CASSLGVDYEQYF.

The rearrangement joins TRBV28 to TRBJ2-7; no definite D call. This CDR3 spans 13 amino acids. V lost 5 bases and J lost 3, with 11 bases in between. Germline V CDR1 and CDR2: MDHEN, SYDVKM. CDR3 protein: CASSPPALYEQYF. CDR3 DNA: TGTGCCAGCAGTCCACCTGCCCTCTACGAGCAGTACTTC.

This clone was found once. The chain employs TRBV6-6 and TRBJ1-4; D uncertain. Between the trimmed V and J ends, which lost 5 bases and 2 bases, there was a span of 9 bases. This CDR3 spans 14 amino acids. Germline V gene sequence: CDR1 MNHNY, CDR2 SVGAGI (reference sequence). As DNA, the CDR3 is TGTGCCAGCAGTCCTCAGGACACTAATGAAAAACTGTTTTTT. It is translated as CASSPQDTNEKLFF.

The chain carries TRBV7-2 and TRBJ2-7; 7 positions agree with TRBD1. The germline CDR1 and CDR2 sequences are SGHTA and FQGNSA. V gave up 5 bases and J gave up 7 bases; unmatched junction bases: 11. This CDR3 contains 14 residues. Here the CDR3 DNA reads TGTGCCAGCAGCCCAGGACAGGCACCTAGGGAGCAGTACTTC. Its translation is CASSPGQAPREQYF.

This chain links TRBV6-4 with TRBJ2-3; possible D gene TRBD1, 6 bases. Germline lookup yields CDR1 MRHNA and CDR2 SNTAGT. This CDR3 contains 15 residues. V lost 2 bases and J lost 3, with 12 bases in between. As DNA, the CDR3 is TGTGCCAGCAGTGACCCCGGGACACAGACAGATACGCAGTATTTT. Translation: CASSDPGTQTDTQYF.

This sequence joins TRBV10-1 and TRBJ2-1, with 7 positions matching TRBD2. CDR1 is WNHNN, CDR2 SYGVQD, per germline (reference sequence). V was clipped by 6 bases and J by 4 bases; unmatched bases: 9. The CDR3 sequence is 15 residues long. The DNA for the CDR3 is TGCGCCAGCAGCGCTTCGGGAGGCCGATACAATGAGCAGTTCTTC. Its protein product is CASSASGGRYNEQFF.

This chain links TRBV11-2 with TRBJ2-7; no clear D gene. Germline V gene data show CDR1 as SGHAT and CDR2 as FQNNGV. Trimming took off 4 bases at V and 6 bases at J, with 16 bases between the two ends. This CDR3 is built from 14 residues. This CDR3 is CASSSSGHLIEQYF. CDR3 DNA sequence: TGTGCCAGCAGCTCGTCAGGTCACCTCATCGAGCAGTACTTC.

Concerning this clone: With a much larger clone just one base away, this may be a read error. This chain joins TRBV19 and TRBJ2-1, with D perhaps matching TRBD1 or TRBD2 (5 bases each). The CDR3 is made up of 15 amino acids. The germline gives CDR1 LNHDA, CDR2 SQIVND (reference sequence). V was trimmed by 4 bases and J by 7 bases, leaving 17 bases between them. The CDR3 region has the DNA TGTGCCAGTAGTACAGGGAGCTCGATCCCAAATGAGCAGTTCTTC. Translation gives CASSTGSSIPNEQFF.

This sequence joins TRBV5-8 and TRBJ1-5; perhaps TRBD1 as D (5 bases). With 7 bases removed from V and 4 bases from J, the gap between germline ends came to 18 bases. The CDR3 contains 15 residues. Germline CDR1 and CDR2: SGHTS and YDEGEE. The CDR3: CASGGYGEDNQPQHF. The CDR3 bases are TGTGCCAGCGGGGGATATGGGGAAGATAATCAGCCCCAGCATTTT.

This rearrangement joins TRBV19 to TRBJ1-1, with 9 bases lining up with TRBD1. After removal of 6 bases from V and 6 bases from J, the junction contained 5 bases not matched to a gene. The CDR3 sequence is 13 residues long. Germline values: CDR1 LNHDA, CDR2 SQIVND (reference sequence). CDR3 DNA sequence: TGTGCCAGTAGCCCGGGACAGGGCCCTGAAGCTTTCTTT. Translated: CASSPGQGPEAFF.